This TCR beta chain was retrieved from a study of T cell repertoires in cytomegalovirus infection. As for this clonotype: The antigen is not known.

The length of the CDR3 is 16 residues. Germline V CDR1 and CDR2: SGHVS, FQNEAQ. The junction had 8 bases not matched to a gene; V was cut back by 3 bases and J by 3 bases. TCRdb analysed the reads with MiXCR anew, one entry per CDR3 protein. The sample carries around 430,000 distinct CDR3 sequences, roughly 46% recorded once. Sample: cultured PBMCs, taken from culture after CMV antigen stimulation. The receptor comes from a human donor in good health (CMV status not recorded). Some clones in this sample may be carry-over from other donors' samples. The chain is built from TRBV7-8 and TRBJ2-1; 7 bases are shared with TRBD2. CDR3 amino acids: CASSFFRTRGYNEQFF. The CDR3 DNA sequence: TGTGCCAGCAGCTTTTTTAGGACTAGAGGCTACAATGAGCAGTTCTTC.